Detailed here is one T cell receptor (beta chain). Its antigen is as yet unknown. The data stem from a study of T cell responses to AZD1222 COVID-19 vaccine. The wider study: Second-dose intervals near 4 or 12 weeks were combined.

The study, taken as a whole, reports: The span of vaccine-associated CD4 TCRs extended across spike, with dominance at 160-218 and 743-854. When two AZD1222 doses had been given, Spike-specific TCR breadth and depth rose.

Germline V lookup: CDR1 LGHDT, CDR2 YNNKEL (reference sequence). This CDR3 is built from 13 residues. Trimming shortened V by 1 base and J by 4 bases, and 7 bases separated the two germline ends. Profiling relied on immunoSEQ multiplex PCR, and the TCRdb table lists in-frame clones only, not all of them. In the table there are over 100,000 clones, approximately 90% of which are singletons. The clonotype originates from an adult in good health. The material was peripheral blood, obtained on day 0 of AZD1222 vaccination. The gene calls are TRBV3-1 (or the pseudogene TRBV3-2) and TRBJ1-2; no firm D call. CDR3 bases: TGTGCCAGCAGCCAAGGGTCCTCCTATGGCTACACCTTC. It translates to CASSQGSSYGYTF.